The clone carrying this T cell receptor beta chain was seen a handful of times. The antigen remains unidentified. This entry is derived from a study of CD8 T cells in ankylosing spondylitis. Study-wide results and limits: Within ankylosing spondylitis blood, a TCR beta motif made up of several highly homologous variants appeared to be characteristic.

Trimming took 1 base from V and 6 from J; bases not matched to a gene: 13. Germline V gives CDR1 SGHDT, CDR2 YYEEEE. The CDR3 contains 16 residues. Quantitative 5'-RACE with molecular barcodes was used to make the TCR beta libraries. Each CDR3 protein gets one entry after TCRdb re-called the 5' RACE reads with MiXCR. This sample has roughly 440,000 distinct CDR3 sequences, with under 20% found just once. Sequencing was performed on blood, either unsorted or a sorted T cell fraction (not recorded which). The chain carries TRBV5-6 and TRBJ2-7; 7 nucleotides agree with TRBD2. This TCR was sampled from a male donor with ankylosing spondylitis. CDR3 sequence reads: CASSLYQTAGSFEQYF. The CDR3, as DNA: TGTGCCAGCAGCTTGTATCAGACAGCGGGATCGTTCGAGCAGTACTTC.